This TCR beta chain was sequenced for a study of blood T cells in healthy people across ages. Together with a sample-barcoded 5' primer, a J-beta primer mix was included in a second PCR lasting roughly 6 to 12 cycles. MiXCR, run by TCRdb on the 5' RACE reads, gives a single entry per CDR3 protein. The sample has some 670,000 distinct CDR3 sequences; 52% are singletons. All donors came from Russia, were Caucasian and healthy, and spanned ages roughly 6 to 95. Each sample yielded at least 5 micrograms of PBMC total RNA. With V trimmed by 6 bases and J by 4 bases, 5 bases remained unmatched. CDR3 size: 13 residues. CDR1 DFQATT and CDR2 SNEGSKA come from the germline V gene (reference sequence).

Sequencing used blood. This receptor was obtained from a woman aged 80 or over in good health. V is TRBV20-1 and J is TRBJ2-7, with 11 bases matching TRBD1. The CDR3 loop is CSAGTGGDYEQYF. The CDR3 region has the DNA TGCAGTGCCGGGACAGGGGGGGATTACGAGCAGTACTTC.